This T cell receptor (beta chain) was recorded in a study of beta chain bispecific antibodies for T cell cancers. A single record per CDR3 protein comes from TCRdb applying MiXCR to the 5' RACE reads. The sample records more than 20,000 distinct CDR3 sequences, around 2% being singletons. Details on this clonotype: Its specificity is not known.

T cells were expanded from blood mononuclear cells for roughly 3 days with anti-CD3 OKT3 or CD3/CD28 beads. Anti-TRBV12 bispecific coculture of Jurkat cells with normal T cells. Bispecific antibody was added to about 5 x 10^4 normal T cells and about 5 x 10^4 target cells. Study outcomes and limitations: The leukemia cells, rather than normal T cells, gave most of the targeted TRBV signal. The TRBV12-3 share of total TRBV signal fell approximately 99% after anti-TRBV12 rather than anti-CD19 exposure. Non-targeted, unrelated TRBV family members appeared unchanged.

Germline values: CDR1 WSHSY, CDR2 SAAADI. The CDR3 has 16 residues. The ends were cut back, 8 bases at V and 6 bases at J, with 22 bases in the middle. The source was healthy donor T cells cultured with leukemia cells, collected from a culture containing a bispecific antibody targeting TCR Vbeta12. This TCR was recovered from a human donor in good health. Some clones in this sample may be carry-over from other donors' samples. V usage is TRBV10-2 and J usage is TRBJ2-2; maybe TRBD2 (5 bases). CDR3 nucleotide sequence: TGCGCCAGCCTAGGACTGAGTGCTGTGTTCGCCGGGGAGCTGTTTTTT. This translates into CASLGLSAVFAGELFF.